Following are 8 T cell receptor beta chains from one sample sequenced in a study of patients and donors after allogeneic stem cell transplantation (TCRdb year 2020). Libraries were prepared through RT-PCR. The instrument given in TCRdb is NextSeq 550. TCRdb passed the public sequencing reads through fastp at Q25 and MiXCR, retaining productive beta sequences. Entries that share a CDR3 protein sequence are merged under the most common genes and DNA. Within this sample are roughly 40,000 distinct CDR3 sequences, with around a third of them counted one time only. The ten most abundant clones make up about 78% of the sample. Sequenced sample: blood, either unsorted or a sorted T cell fraction (not recorded which). These receptors were taken from a human donor who was either an allogeneic HSCT recipient or a stem cell or donor lymphocyte infusion donor (not recorded which). It is not recorded whose cells these are; they may come from a transplant donor.

The sample holds a few counts of this clonotype. The chain combines TRBV20-1 with TRBJ1-5; 9 nucleotides align to TRBD1. This CDR3 spans 19 amino acids. Germline CDR1 and CDR2: DFQATT and SNEGSKA (reference sequence). With V trimmed by 5 bases and J by 0 bases, 17 bases remained unmatched. The CDR3, as DNA: TGCAGTGCTCCCCTCTGGTCGGGACAGGGAATCTATAGCAATCAGCCCCAGCATTTT. This gives the protein CSAPLWSGQGIYSNQPQHF.

The chain is built from TRBV6-5 and TRBJ1-1; D remains unclear. The CDR3 length is 14 residues. Germline assignment: CDR1 MNHEY and CDR2 SVGAGI. Deletions cut 1 base from V and 0 bases from J, with 6 bases between. The chain's CDR3 is CASSYFRMNTEAFF. In DNA form, the CDR3 reads TGTGCCAGCAGTTACTTCAGGATGAACACTGAAGCTTTCTTT.

This clonotype has only a few counts. V gene TRBV20-1 combines with J gene TRBJ2-1; a possible D gene is TRBD2 (7 bases). Germline V gene lookup returns CDR1 DFQATT and CDR2 SNEGSKA (reference sequence). This CDR3 is built from 15 residues. V lost 6 bases to trimming and J lost 2 bases, with 17 bases between them. The CDR3 sequence: CSAETGGGTYNEQFF. Here the CDR3 DNA reads TGCAGTGCGGAAACGGGGGGCGGGACCTACAATGAGCAGTTCTTC.

This clonotype was seen only once. The chain couples TRBV9 to TRBJ2-5; D call uncertain. The CDR3 sequence is 9 residues long. Germline lookup yields CDR1 SGDLS and CDR2 YYNGEE. Trimming cost V 10 bases and J 5 bases, with 6 bases left between them. The CDR3 DNA reads as TGTGCCTGGACGGAGACCCAGTACTTC. Encoded protein: CAWTETQYF.

V usage is TRBV10-3 and J usage is TRBJ2-1, with a possible D match to TRBD2 (7 bases). The CDR3 has 15 amino acids. Looked up from germline, CDR1 is ENHRY and CDR2 is SYGVKD. Trimming took off 5 bases at V and 6 bases at J, with 17 bases between the two ends. The chain's CDR3 is CAISLGGAVANEQFF. CDR3 DNA: TGTGCCATCAGTCTAGGGGGGGCGGTGGCCAATGAGCAGTTCTTC.

The rearrangement joins TRBV30 to TRBJ2-3; possible D gene TRBD2, 6 bases. The CDR3 totals 13 residues. Looked up from germline, CDR1 is GTSNPN and CDR2 is SVGIG (reference sequence). V was cut by 1 base and J by 5 bases, with 10 bases left in between. DNA of the CDR3: TGTGCCTGGAGTGCCTTAGCGGAAGATACGCAGTATTTT. It encodes CAWSALAEDTQYF.

This clonotype was found many times. The chain has TRBV11-2 and TRBJ1-5; perhaps TRBD1 as D (6 bases). Trimming cost V 5 bases and J 3 bases, with 17 bases left between them. Germline V gene lookup returns CDR1 SGHAT and CDR2 FQNNGV. The CDR3 is 16 amino acids. This CDR3 is CASSPALRGSNQPQHF. The CDR3 region has the DNA TGTGCCAGCAGCCCCGCGCTAAGGGGGTCCAATCAGCCCCAGCATTTT.

The V and J genes are TRBV3-1 and TRBJ1-5, with a tentative D call TRBD1 (5 bases). The V end lost 3 bases, the J end lost 4 bases, and 13 bases lay between the germline ends. This CDR3 is built from 15 residues. Germline CDR1 and CDR2: LGHDT and YNNKEL (reference sequence). The CDR3 spells CASSQFPGVNQPQHF. The CDR3 DNA sequence: TGTGCCAGCAGCCAGTTCCCGGGGGTGAATCAGCCCCAGCATTTT.